This passage covers 20 T cell receptor beta chains from one sample sequenced in a study of T cell responses to AZD1222 COVID-19 vaccine (dated by TCRdb to the early 2020s). Read against the paper, the sample's time point label means: about 28 days (+/-7) after the second vaccine dose. The library was built by means of the immunoSEQ multiplex PCR assay. Drawn from immuneACCESS, this table holds only the in-frame rearrangements with V and J called that TCRdb kept. Clones are partly lost; checked studies trace under half to an unresolved V gene and leave the rest unexplained. The sample table records about 86,000 clones; 88% of these occur just once. The ten biggest clones cover 6.9% of the sample. Source: peripheral blood, taken 28 days after the second AZD1222 dose. These receptors all come from an adult who received the AZD1222 COVID-19 vaccine.

The chain employs TRBV7-2 and TRBJ1-1, with D possibly TRBD1 on 5 matching bases. CDR3 length: 13 amino acids. V dropped 6 bases and J dropped 0 bases, with 8 bases sitting between them. CDR1 SGHTA and CDR2 FQGNSA come from the germline V gene. The CDR3 here is CASRTDMNTEAFF. In nucleotides, the CDR3 is TGTGCCAGCAGGACGGACATGAACACTGAAGCTTTCTTT.

The genes are TRBV19 and TRBJ1-1, with 10 bases identical to TRBD1. Germline V lookup: CDR1 LNHDA, CDR2 SQIVND (reference sequence). Losses at the gene ends were 4 bases for V and 5 bases for J; bases not matched to a gene: 4. The CDR3 covers 14 residues. CDR3 DNA: TGTGCCAGTAGTACGGGACAGGGGAGAACTGAAGCTTTCTTT. Translated, it gives CASSTGQGRTEAFF.

The rearrangement joins TRBV5-1 to TRBJ2-6, with D possibly matching TRBD1 (6 bases). The CDR3 is 16 amino acids. Trimming shortened V by 1 base and J by 0 bases, and 8 bases separated the two germline ends. Germline CDR1 reads SGHRS; CDR2 reads YFSETQ. The CDR3 DNA reads as TGCGCCAGCAGCTTGCGGGACATCTCTGGGGCCAACGTCCTGACTTTC. This translates into CASSLRDISGANVLTF.

The chain joins TRBV5-5 to TRBJ1-5; D is unresolved. The germline CDR1 and CDR2 sequences are SGHKS and YYEKEE (reference sequence). The V and J ends lost 0 bases and 2 bases respectively, with 15 bases between them. The CDR3 extends over 17 amino acids. CDR3 amino acids: CASSLESVRRGNQPQHF. The CDR3 DNA reads TGTGCCAGCAGCTTGGAGTCGGTCAGACGGGGCAATCAGCCCCAGCATTTT. Using reference TRBV5-5 and TRBJ1-5 for the parts outside the CDR3, the full variable domain is DAGVTQSPTHLIKTRGQQVTLRCSPISGHKSVSWYQQVLGQGPQFIFQYYEKEERGRGNFPDRFSARQFPNYSSELNVNALLLGDSALYLCASSLESVRRGNQPQHFGDGTRLSIL.

The CDR3 spells CASSIGLFVAKNIQYF. The CDR3 nucleotides are TGTGCCAGCAGCATAGGCCTGTTCGTAGCCAAAAACATTCAGTACTTC. J is TRBJ2-4 and V is TRBV21-1. TRBV21-1 has pseudogene status. The CDR3 is 16 amino acids.

The chain employs TRBV28 and TRBJ1-2; 8 nucleotides align to TRBD1. Germline CDR1 reads MDHEN; CDR2 reads SYDVKM. The V segment lost 2 bases and the J segment 8 bases; nucleotides outside the gene matches: 4. CDR3 length equals 13 residues. The CDR3 coding sequence is TGTGCCAGCAGTTTAGGGACAGGTGCGGGCTACACCTTC. Its protein is CASSLGTGAGYTF.

This rearrangement joins TRBV5-4 to TRBJ2-3; D might be TRBD2 (6 bases). The CDR3 runs 15 residues. Germline V gene data show CDR1 as SGHNT and CDR2 as YYREEE (reference sequence). V was cut by 2 bases and J by 2 bases, with 12 bases left in between. The CDR3 reads CASSLKSGPTDTQYF. In DNA form, the CDR3 reads TGTGCCAGCAGCTTAAAAAGCGGGCCCACAGATACGCAGTATTTT. The entire variable domain, with the rest obtained from reference TRBV5-4 and TRBJ2-3, is as follows: ETGVTQSPTHLIKTRGQQVTLRCSSQSGHNTVSWYQQALGQGPQFIFQYYREEENGRGNFPPRFSGLQFPNYSSELNVNALELDDSALYLCASSLKSGPTDTQYFGPGTRLTVL.

The chain uses TRBV4-1 and TRBJ2-4; TRBD2 matches at 7 bases. The CDR3 contains 16 residues. The trim removed 8 bases at V and 0 bases at J, leaving 10 bases unmatched. Germline CDR1 is MGHRA and CDR2 is YSYEKL. The CDR3 loop reads CASGGVGFLAKNIQYF. The DNA of the CDR3 is TGCGCCAGCGGGGGGGTGGGGTTTTTAGCCAAAAACATTCAGTACTTC.

V and J are TRBV6-5 and TRBJ2-2; D is ambiguous. Between the trimmed V and J ends, which lost 1 base and 5 bases, there was a span of 8 bases. The CDR3 spans 14 residues. Germline CDR1 MNHEY, CDR2 SVGAGI. The CDR3 region has the DNA TGTGCCAGCAGTTACTTCGCAGCAACCGGGGAGCTGTTTTTT. Translating gives CASSYFAATGELFF.

This clone was picked up one time. This rearrangement joins TRBV30 to TRBJ1-5; no clear D gene. Germline V gene data show CDR1 as GTSNPN and CDR2 as SVGIG (reference sequence). Trimming took 3 bases from V and 2 from J, leaving 14 bases between them. The CDR3 consists of 15 residues. The CDR3 DNA reads TGTGCCTGGAGGGTCATGGAAACCGGCAATCAGCCCCAGCATTTT. This translates into CAWRVMETGNQPQHF. The whole variable domain, filled in from reference TRBV30 and TRBJ1-5, reads SQTIHQWPATLVQPVGSPLSLECTVEGTSNPNLYWYRQAAGRGLQLLFYSVGIGQISSEVPQNLSASRPQDRQFILSSKKLLLSDSGFYLCAWRVMETGNQPQHFGDGTRLSIL.

This chain links TRBV6-2 or TRBV6-3 with TRBJ2-5; D unresolved. There are 14 residues in the CDR3. With 0 bases removed from V and 1 base from J, the gap between germline ends came to 6 bases. Germline V gene lookup returns CDR1 MNHEY and CDR2 SVGEGT. The CDR3 loop reads CASSYSAVQETQYF. The CDR3 bases are TGTGCCAGCAGTTACTCGGCAGTCCAAGAGACCCAGTACTTC.

The chain recombines TRBV6-4 with TRBJ2-3; TRBD2 agrees at 9 bases. The CDR3 spans 17 residues. The V segment lost 4 bases and the J segment 3 bases; nucleotides outside the gene matches: 11. Germline V gene sequence: CDR1 MRHNA, CDR2 SNTAGT. DNA of the CDR3: TGTGCCAGCAGTGCTGCGCTAGGGCTAGCGGGAACAGATACGCAGTATTTT. It yields the protein CASSAALGLAGTDTQYF.

V usage is TRBV19 and J usage is TRBJ2-7, with a weak D call TRBD1 (6 bases). Trimming shortened V by 5 bases and J by 2 bases, and 13 bases separated the two germline ends. CDR1 is LNHDA, CDR2 SQIVND, per germline (reference sequence). This CDR3 has 14 amino acids. The CDR3 spells CASSLWTEPYEQYF. CDR3 in DNA: TGTGCCAGTAGTCTATGGACAGAGCCCTACGAGCAGTACTTC.

The gene calls are TRBV6-5 and TRBJ2-1; 9 nucleotides line up with TRBD2. V gave up 0 bases and J gave up 8 bases; unmatched junction bases: 5. The CDR3 spans 15 residues. Germline V CDR1 and CDR2: MNHEY, SVGAGI. CDR3 protein: CASSYSLAGIDEQFF. The CDR3, as DNA: TGTGCCAGCAGTTACTCGCTAGCGGGAATTGATGAGCAGTTCTTC.

The chain has TRBV30 and TRBJ2-7, with 7 bases lining up with TRBD1. CDR3 length: 12 amino acids. Germline-derived CDR1 and CDR2 are GTSNPN and SVGIG (reference sequence). V gave up 6 bases and J gave up 2 bases; unmatched junction bases: 4. The CDR3 loop reads CACGTATYEQYF. In DNA, the CDR3 is TGTGCCTGTGGGACAGCTACCTACGAGCAGTACTTC. Full variable domain (rest looked up from reference TRBV30 and TRBJ2-7): SQTIHQWPATLVQPVGSPLSLECTVEGTSNPNLYWYRQAAGRGLQLLFYSVGIGQISSEVPQNLSASRPQDRQFILSSKKLLLSDSGFYLCACGTATYEQYFGPGTRLTVT.

This clone was counted once. The genes are TRBV7-2 and TRBJ1-6; D call uncertain. The V end was cut by 4 bases, the J end by 8 bases, with 9 bases between. CDR1 and CDR2 (germline): SGHTA, FQGNSA. CDR3 length: 13 residues. The CDR3 region is CASSSHLDSPLHF. The CDR3 DNA reads TGTGCCAGCAGCTCTCACTTGGATTCACCCCTCCACTTT. The whole variable domain, remainder taken from reference TRBV7-2 and TRBJ1-6, is GAGVSQSPSNKVTEKGKDVELRCDPISGHTALYWYRQSLGQGLEFLIYFQGNSAPDKSGLPSDRFSAERTGGSVSTLTIQRTQQEDSAVYLCASSSHLDSPLHFGNGTRLTVT.

The chain is built from TRBV2 and TRBJ1-1; D unclear. The germline V gene encodes CDR1 SNHLY and CDR2 FYNNEI. The ends were cut back, 6 bases at V and 4 bases at J, with 12 bases in the middle. This CDR3 is built from 13 residues. The CDR3 reads CASRRRDFTEAFF. DNA of the CDR3: TGTGCCAGCAGACGGCGGGATTTCACTGAAGCTTTCTTT.

V is TRBV28 and J is TRBJ2-1; TRBD2 aligns across 7 bases. The CDR3 sequence is 17 residues long. Germline V gene data show CDR1 as MDHEN and CDR2 as SYDVKM. The V gene end was trimmed by 1 base and the J gene end by 0 bases; junction bases not matched to a gene: 6. DNA of the CDR3: TGTGCCAGCAGTTTATCACTAGCGCGGAGCTCCTACAATGAGCAGTTCTTC. Protein product: CASSLSLARSSYNEQFF. The full variable domain, with the rest looked up from reference TRBV28 and TRBJ2-1, is DVKVTQSSRYLVKRTGEKVFLECVQDMDHENMFWYRQDPGLGLRLIYFSYDVKMKEKGDIPEGYSVSREKKERFSLILESASTNQTSMYLCASSLSLARSSYNEQFFGPGTRLTVL.

The chain couples TRBV7-2 to TRBJ2-7, with TRBD2 matching over 10 bases. The CDR3 extends over 16 amino acids. V shed 2 bases and J 0 bases; nucleotides not matched to a gene: 4. Per germline, CDR1 SGHTA and CDR2 FQGNSA. CDR3 bases: TGTGCCAGCAGCTTATTCGGGACTAGCGCCTCCTACGAGCAGTACTTC. Translating gives CASSLFGTSASYEQYF.

The chain has TRBV19 and TRBJ1-2; a weak D match, TRBD1 (6 bases). CDR3 size: 15 residues. CDR1 LNHDA and CDR2 SQIVND come from the germline V gene (reference sequence). Trimming removed 0 bases from V and 4 bases from J, with 12 bases in between. CDR3 nucleotides: TGTGCCAGTAGTATAGATTACAGGGTCGGCTATGGCTACACCTTC. Amino acid sequence: CASSIDYRVGYGYTF.